These 15 T cell receptor beta chains were all obtained from the same sample, sequenced in a study of shared clonotypes between healthy human individuals. Sequencing was performed with immunoSEQ multiplex PCR; in TCRdb, only in-frame clones are kept and a portion is missing. Counted here are 170,000 or so clones, over 50% occurring once; the ten biggest clones make up about 10%. Material: memory CD4+ T cells sorted from blood. Subset denoted: CD45RA-negative fraction. These receptors were taken from a man younger than 40 in good health.

The CDR3 loop is CSVGTSGSSYNEQFF. The CDR3 DNA sequence: TGCAGCGTCGGGACTAGCGGCAGCTCCTACAATGAGCAGTTCTTC. This rearrangement joins TRBV29-1 to TRBJ2-1; 11 positions match TRBD2. This CDR3 has 15 amino acids. Per the germline V gene, CDR1 is SQVTM and CDR2 is ANQGSEA. J lost 0 bases, V lost 6 bases, and 4 bases had no gene match.

This chain links TRBV11-2 with TRBJ2-2; the D call may be TRBD1 or TRBD2 (5 bases each). V shed 4 bases and J shed 0 bases, with 12 bases lying between them. The germline CDR1 and CDR2 sequences are SGHAT and FQNNGV. The CDR3 runs to 16 residues. The CDR3 nucleotides read TGTGCCAGCAGCTCACCGGGACGGCCGAACACCGGGGAGCTGTTTTTT. Translating gives CASSSPGRPNTGELFF.

The chain joins TRBV5-4 to TRBJ1-2, with TRBD1 as a possible D gene (6 bases). The CDR3 totals 14 residues. Per the germline V gene, CDR1 is SGHNT and CDR2 is YYREEE (reference sequence). Trimming left V 1 base short and J 7 bases short, with 14 bases between. The CDR3 DNA reads TGTGCCAGCAGCTTGAACAGGGTGGATCTTGGCTACACCTTC. Encoded protein: CASSLNRVDLGYTF.

The CDR3 sequence: CASGKDRGPGNTIYF. The CDR3 DNA is TGTGCCAGCGGAAAGGACAGGGGGCCTGGAAACACCATATATTTT. The chain links TRBV28 to TRBJ1-3, with TRBD1 matching over 11 bases. This CDR3 has 15 residues. J gave up 2 bases and V 8 bases, and 5 bases lay outside the gene matches. Per the germline V gene, CDR1 is MDHEN and CDR2 is SYDVKM.

In its sample, this clone was seen once. A far larger clone is a single base away, which makes a read error likely. The chain joins TRBV9 to TRBJ2-6; D is ambiguous. Looked up from germline, CDR1 is SGDLS and CDR2 is YYNGEE. The CDR3 runs 13 residues. Trimming removed 5 bases at V and 0 bases at J, with 3 bases between. The CDR3 coding sequence is TGTGCCAGCAGTCCCTCTGGGGCCAACGTCCTGACTTTC. Translation gives CASSPSGANVLTF.

This clone has only one observation. The chain carries TRBV6-5 and TRBJ1-1; the match to TRBD1 covers 7 bases. J lost 3 bases, V lost 4 bases, and 11 bases had no gene match. The CDR3 runs 16 residues. The germline gives CDR1 MNHEY, CDR2 SVGAGI. CDR3 in DNA: TGTGCCAGCAGTTCGGATACAGGGGCGGGGGACACTGAAGCTTTCTTT. It is translated as CASSSDTGAGDTEAFF.

The chain is built from TRBV7-9 and TRBJ1-4; TRBD1 might be the D (5 bases). The CDR3 extends over 13 amino acids. Per germline, CDR1 SEHNR and CDR2 FQNEAQ (reference sequence). Between the trimmed V and J ends, which lost 4 bases and 8 bases, there was a span of 11 bases. The chain's CDR3 is CASSSSGAEKLFF. The DNA of the CDR3 is TGTGCCAGCAGCTCTAGTGGGGCCGAAAAACTGTTTTTT.

The rearrangement joins TRBV5-4 to TRBJ2-7; weak D call: TRBD2 (6 bases). The CDR3 sequence is 13 residues long. With 4 bases removed from V and 0 bases from J, the gap between germline ends came to 8 bases. Germline assignment: CDR1 SGHNT and CDR2 YYREEE (reference sequence). The CDR3 is CASSQTSSYEQYF. In DNA form, the CDR3 reads TGTGCCAGCAGCCAGACTAGCTCCTACGAGCAGTACTTC.

V usage is TRBV10-2 and J usage is TRBJ2-7; no definite D call. The V gene's germline CDR1 is WSHSY and CDR2 SAAADI. The V and J ends lost 3 bases and 2 bases respectively, with 14 bases between them. The CDR3 length is 15 residues. In DNA form, the CDR3 reads TGCGCCAGCAGTGAAGACACTACCTTTCCCTACGAGCAGTACTTC. This codes for CASSEDTTFPYEQYF.

This chain joins TRBV11-2 and TRBJ1-1; the D gene is possibly TRBD1 (6 bases). Deletions cut 3 bases from V and 1 base from J, with 6 bases between. The V gene's germline CDR1 is SGHAT and CDR2 FQNNGV. The CDR3 is 13 amino acids. The CDR3 bases are TGTGCCAGCAGCTTGGGACAGAACACTGAAGCTTTCTTT. Translated: CASSLGQNTEAFF.

The chain employs TRBV11-3 and TRBJ2-1; 8 bases map to TRBD1. CDR1 SGHNT and CDR2 YENEEA come from the germline V gene. V dropped 5 bases and J dropped 4; count of bases not matched to a gene: 4. This CDR3 region has 14 residues. The CDR3 protein is CASSTRQGYNEQFF. The CDR3 nucleotides read TGTGCCAGCAGCACCCGACAGGGGTACAATGAGCAGTTCTTC.

The chain carries TRBV13 and TRBJ2-3; 9 nucleotides match TRBD2. The CDR3 is 18 amino acids. CDR1 is PRHDT, CDR2 FYEKMQ, per germline (reference sequence). J was trimmed by 0 bases and V by 3 bases; bases with no gene match: 10. The CDR3 here is CASSLSGIAGVSTDTQYF. The CDR3 region has the DNA TGTGCCAGCAGCTTGAGCGGAATAGCGGGAGTAAGCACAGATACGCAGTATTTT.

This rearrangement joins TRBV6-5 to TRBJ2-7, with a weak D call TRBD2 (5 bases). The CDR3 is 16 residues long. V was cut by 4 bases and J by 4 bases, with 20 bases left in between. CDR1 is MNHEY and CDR2 is SVGAGI in the germline V gene. The CDR3 spells CASSSPGIRNRYEQYF. The DNA of the CDR3 is TGTGCCAGCAGTTCGCCGGGAATCCGAAACCGATACGAGCAGTACTTC.

This clone was observed a handful of times. J is TRBJ2-2 and V is TRBV7-3; 8 bases map to TRBD2. Germline V gives CDR1 SGHTA, CDR2 FQGTGA. The CDR3 is made up of 14 amino acids. CDR3 residues: CASGAVANTGELFF. The CDR3 coding sequence is TGTGCTAGCGGGGCGGTCGCGAACACCGGGGAGCTGTTTTTT.

This clone was counted many times. This chain links TRBV5-1 with TRBJ1-2, with D maybe TRBD1 (6 bases). This CDR3 has 14 residues. Deletions cut 2 bases from V and 7 bases from J, with 15 bases between. In germline, CDR1 is SGHRS, CDR2 YFSETQ. CDR3: CASSLRGALGGYTF. In nucleotides, the CDR3 is TGCGCCAGCAGCTTACGGGGGGCGCTTGGTGGCTACACCTTC.